This TCR beta chain was recorded in a study of early T cells in non-severe SARS-CoV-2 infection. Study observations and caveats: VDJdb matches were skewed toward anti-spike CD8 T cell responses.

The germline V and J ends were trimmed by 5 bases and 1 base, with 11 bases remaining between them. This CDR3 spans 14 amino acids. TCRdb fed the 5' RACE reads into MiXCR, producing one record per CDR3 protein. The table records approximately 38,000 distinct CDR3 sequences, over 3.5% of them present only once. This clonotype was seen many times. Its antigen is still unknown. The specimen was whole blood. The chain is built from TRBV12-3 or TRBV12-4 and TRBJ2-5; D gene unclear. The clonotype originates from an adult who was a healthcare worker with PCR-confirmed SARS-CoV-2 infection or an uninfected control (not recorded which). The CDR3, as DNA: TGTGCCAGCAGTAAACCCGAAACCCAAGAGACCCAGTACTTC. Its translation: CASSKPETQETQYF.